Listed here is a single TCR beta chain. Its specific antigen is unknown. The record has no base qualities; no much larger clone is one base away. The source of the sample is a study of cytomegalovirus exposure and HLA in healthy donors (dated by TCRdb to the late 2010s). A note on the overall study: The 500 to 700 repertoires of the first cohort and the 120 validation repertoires were produced on the same platform, according to a later analysis. High-throughput TCR immunosequencing, statistical association of individual TCRs with disease status, and machine learning were combined to predict cytomegalovirus infection status. The study was designed to test whether signatures of past pathogen exposure could be identified by cataloging public T cell receptors. Along with the approximately 650-subject first cohort, a separate validation cohort of over a hundred different subjects was used. The research as a whole found: In vitro tests confirmed that a few of the cytomegalovirus-associated TCR beta chains recognize cytomegalovirus antigens. Most TCR sequences were seen in very few donors, while some public TCRs were found in many individuals. Subsequent analysis determined that TCRs grouped into clusters in the first cohort also showed a tendency toward co-occurrence across the roughly 130 validation repertoires, and 94% of cluster scores exceeded 0. The validation cohort had no HLA typing available for a later analysis, so co-occurrence within that cohort was assessed over all 130 or so repertoires. Cytomegalovirus status was reported to be diagnosed by the classifier with high specificity and sensitivity in both the original and validation cohorts. The authors suggested that the approach could potentially be extended to other disease states and immunological phenotypes. The study gave a list of about 170 TCR beta chains associated with cytomegalovirus.

Library preparation used the immunoSEQ multiplex PCR assay. In the source study's methods: A statistical classification framework was built for diagnosing cytomegalovirus status from the catalog of TCR beta chain sequences. Sourced from immuneACCESS, this table was stored by TCRdb with only in-frame sequences that have V and J called. A share of the clones is absent; for the studies checked, an unresolved V gene accounts for under half, and the remainder has no known explanation. The DNA was the basis for D and trimming; V, J and clone size are from that table. The table for this sample lists some 90,000 clones; around 96% of them were counted only once. The top ten hold more than 0.65% of the sample. The donors belonged to the validation cohort of 90 to 150 subjects, which was separate from the roughly 670-subject first cohort. The specimen sequenced was PBMCs. This sequence was found in a man aged 18 to 29 in good health and CMV-seronegative.

CDR3 reads: CASQSDSGNTIYF. The nucleotides are TGTGCCAGCCAGTCAGACTCTGGAAACACCATATATTTT. The V and J genes are TRBV6-1 and TRBJ1-3, with the D gene uncertain. From its cysteine to its phenylalanine, the CDR3 spans 13 amino acids. Only CDR3 DNA is held: 39 bases, read in frame from base 1. Per the germline V gene, MNHNS is the CDR1 and SASEGT is the CDR2. V was cut back by 8 bases and J by 0 bases, leaving a gap of 8 bases between them.